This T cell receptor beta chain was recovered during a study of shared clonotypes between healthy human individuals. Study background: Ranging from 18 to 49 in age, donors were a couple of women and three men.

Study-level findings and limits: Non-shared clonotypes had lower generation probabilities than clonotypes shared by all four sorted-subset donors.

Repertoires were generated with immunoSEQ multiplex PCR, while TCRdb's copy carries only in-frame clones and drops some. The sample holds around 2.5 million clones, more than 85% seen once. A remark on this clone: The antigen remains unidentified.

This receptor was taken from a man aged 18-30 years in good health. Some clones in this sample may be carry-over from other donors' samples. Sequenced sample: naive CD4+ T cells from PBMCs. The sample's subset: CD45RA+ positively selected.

This chain's CDR3 is CASSWTTETDTQYF. As DNA, the CDR3 is TGTGCCAGCAGCTGGACTACCGAGACAGATACGCAGTATTTT. The rearrangement uses TRBV25-1 and TRBJ2-3; D is possibly TRBD2 (6 bases). This CDR3 has 14 amino acids. Germline V gene sequence: CDR1 MGHDK, CDR2 SYGVNS. V was shortened by 6 bases and J by 3 bases, with 13 bases between the two germline ends.